This passage covers 9 T cell receptor beta chains from one sample sequenced in a study of tumor-infiltrating lymphocytes in primary liver carcinoma. Total RNA and DNA came together from 20-30 mg of bulk tissue without cell sorting. Starting material of roughly 0.45 ug total RNA yielded TCR beta cDNA via a constant-region primer. Slightly modified ARM-PCR with three nested multiplex PCR rounds yielded TCR beta libraries. TRBV1-TRBV30 forward primers and a C-beta reverse primer were used in the first two PCR rounds, which each ran for approximately 10 cycles. TCRdb reprocessed the multiplex PCR reads via MiXCR and lists one record per CDR3 protein. The sample records about 120,000 distinct CDR3 sequences, around 70% being singletons. The source material was tumor-adjacent normal liver tissue. The origin of the receptors is a woman aged 60 to 75 with primary liver carcinoma and hepatitis B virus infection.

Regarding this clonotype: One end of the junction fails to match germline, which may point to a read error. The chain links TRBV7-8 to TRBJ2-1, with 9 bases fitting TRBD2. Germline CDR1 is SGHVS and CDR2 is FQNEAQ. The CDR3 loop spans 17 amino acids. CDR3 sequence: CVSSSRGGSGSIGEQFF. CDR3 coding DNA: TGTGTCAGCAGCTCCCGGGGTGGTAGCGGGAGTATCGGTGAGCAGTTCTTC.

A word on this clonotype: The junction does not match germline at one end; this may be a read error. V gene TRBV11-2 combines with J gene TRBJ1-5; a weak D match, TRBD1 (6 bases). CDR1 is SGHAT, CDR2 FQNNGV, per germline. The CDR3 runs 17 residues. CDR3 DNA: TGTGCCGGCAGCTTATGTCCATCGGGGGCTGAGAATCAGCCCCAGCATTTT. Translation gives CAGSLCPSGAENQPQHF.

Comment on this clonotype: This may be a read error, as it is one base from a much larger clone. The chain carries TRBV28 and TRBJ1-2, with D possibly being TRBD1 (5 bases). CDR3 length: 15 amino acids. V lost 5 bases to trimming and J lost 5 bases, with 18 bases between them. Per the germline V gene, CDR1 is MDHEN and CDR2 is SYDVKM. In DNA, the CDR3 is TGTGCCAGCAGTCCCCAACAATTCGGGACTTATGGCTACACCTTC. The encoded protein is CASSPQQFGTYGYTF.

The count of this clonotype is one. The CDR3 coding sequence is TGTGCCAGCAGCTTAGGTTGGGCTAGCGGAAGGGGAAGCAAAACCTACAATGAGCAGTTCTTC. Protein: CASSLGWASGRGSKTYNEQFF. This sequence joins TRBV11-2 and TRBJ2-1, with 7 bases that match TRBD2. Germline CDR1 reads SGHAT; CDR2 reads FQNNGV. This CDR3 region has 21 residues. V was pared by 1 base and J by 2 bases, with 20 bases of the junction left unmatched.

On this clonotype itself: The CDR3 does not close with the conserved phenylalanine or tryptophan, likely indicating a read error. No DNA is shown, since the ends of the CDR3 on it are uncertain; the CDR3 is the one TCRdb lists. V is TRBV28 and J is TRBJ2-7; the table's TRBD2 call for D was not verified on the DNA. From germline, CDR1 is MDHEN and CDR2 SYDVKM. Including both end residues, the CDR3 is 15 amino acids long. This CDR3 is CASGFLGRPNYELYS.

The gene calls are TRBV9 and TRBJ2-4, with TRBD2 matching 7 bases. The trim removed 4 bases at V and 8 bases at J, leaving 9 bases unmatched. This CDR3 is 14 amino acids long. Germline-derived CDR1 and CDR2 are SGDLS and YYNGEE. DNA for the CDR3: TGTGCCAGCAGCCCGGGACTACCTAGAGACATTCAGTACTTC. Translation gives CASSPGLPRDIQYF.

For this clonotype: One end of the junction is discordant with germline, which a read error may explain. The V gene is TRBV30, the J gene TRBJ2-3, with 10 bases fitting TRBD2. Germline loops: CDR1 GTSNPN, CDR2 SVGIG (reference sequence). CDR3 length equals 15 residues. CDR3 sequence: CAWTLAGRPSDTQYF. As DNA, the CDR3 is TGTGCCTGGACACTAGCGGGAAGGCCATCAGATACGCAATATTTT.

This clonotype turned up a few times. One base away lies a much larger clone, so this may be a sequencing read error. The gene calls are TRBV7-8 and TRBJ1-4, with 7 nucleotides matching TRBD1. Germline loops: CDR1 SGHVS, CDR2 FQNEAQ. This CDR3 has 14 amino acids. The CDR3 nucleotides are TGTGCCAACAGCACAGGGGAGGTCGGTGAAAAACTGTTTTTT. This codes for CANSTGEVGEKLFF.

This clonotype was detected ten times or more. This may stem from a read error, because a much larger clone lies one nucleotide away. The V and J genes are TRBV29-1 and TRBJ2-7, with D perhaps TRBD1 (5 bases). Germline V gene sequence: CDR1 SQVTM, CDR2 ANQGSEA. This CDR3 is 13 amino acids long. Trimming removed 6 bases at V and 6 bases at J, with 18 bases between. CDR3: CSVVQGLMGEQYF. CDR3 nucleotide sequence: TGCAGCGTAGTCCAGGGTTTGATGGGCGAGCAGTACTTC.